This T cell receptor beta chain was sequenced during a study of cytomegalovirus exposure and HLA in healthy donors (dated by TCRdb to the late 2010s). Concerning the study at large: A later analysis indicated that the roughly 120 validation repertoires were generated on the platform also employed for the 700 or so repertoires of the first cohort. The study aimed to test whether signatures of past pathogen exposure could be identified by cataloging public T cell receptors. Along with the roughly 670-subject first cohort, a separate validation cohort of over a hundred different subjects was used. High-throughput TCR immunosequencing, statistical association of individual TCRs with disease status, and machine learning were combined to predict cytomegalovirus infection status.

Separate from the approximately 690-subject first cohort, the validation cohort of about 130 subjects was the group to which the donors belonged. Libraries were constructed by the immunoSEQ multiplex PCR assay. Per the original workflow: A statistical classification framework was built for diagnosing cytomegalovirus status from the catalog of TCR beta chain sequences. TCRdb provides this immuneACCESS table in a form limited to in-frame rearrangements. Some clones are lacking; in checked studies, under half of them reflect an unresolved V gene, and why the rest are absent is not known. Clone size and the V and J calls come from that table; the DNA yielded D and trimming. The sample table holds 250,000 to 300,000 clones, of which 80% to 90% were seen once. The ten largest make up approximately 1% of the sample. The full study reports these points: The classifier was reported to diagnose cytomegalovirus status with high specificity and sensitivity in both the original cohort and the validation cohort. A few of the identified cytomegalovirus-associated TCR beta chains were confirmed in vitro to be specific for cytomegalovirus antigens. A total of roughly 160 TCR beta chains were listed by the study as associated with cytomegalovirus. The validation cohort had no HLA typing available for a later analysis, so co-occurrence within that cohort was assessed over all 110 or so repertoires. It was suggested by the authors that the approach could potentially be generalized to other disease states and immunological phenotypes. Across donors, most TCR sequences were observed very rarely, whereas some public TCRs were present in many individuals. In a later analysis, TCRs clustered in the first cohort were found to also tend to co-occur in the roughly 120 validation repertoires, with 94% of cluster scores above 0.

Worth noting for this clone: No antigen is known for it. Qualities for individual bases were not recorded, and no much larger clone is one base off.

After removal of 9 bases from V and 4 bases from J, the junction retains 9 bases not matched to a gene. From its cysteine to its phenylalanine, the CDR3 spans 15 amino acids. Kept here is only the CDR3 DNA, which spans 45 bases and is read in frame from base 1. Reading the germline V gene (reference sequence) gives CDR1 MNHNY and CDR2 SVGAGI. Sample: PBMCs. The receptor chain draws on TRBV6-6 and TRBJ2-1; 10 central bases correspond to TRBD2. The receptor was derived from a woman younger than 35 in good health and CMV-seronegative. The CDR3: CASTESGGGYNEQFF. The sequence in DNA is TGTGCCAGTACCGAGAGCGGGGGGGGTTACAATGAGCAGTTCTTC.